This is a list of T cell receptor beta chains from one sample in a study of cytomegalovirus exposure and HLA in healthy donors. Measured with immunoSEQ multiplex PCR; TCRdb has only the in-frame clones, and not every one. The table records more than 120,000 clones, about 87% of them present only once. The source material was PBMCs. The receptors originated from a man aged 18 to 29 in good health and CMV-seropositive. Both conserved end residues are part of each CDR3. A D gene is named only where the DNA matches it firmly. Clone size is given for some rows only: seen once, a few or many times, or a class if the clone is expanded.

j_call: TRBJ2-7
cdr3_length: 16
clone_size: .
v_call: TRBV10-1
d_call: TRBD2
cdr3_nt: TGCGCCAGCAGTGAGGGACCGGGACTAGCGCTCTCCGAGCAGTACTTC
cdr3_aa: CASSEGPGLALSEQYF

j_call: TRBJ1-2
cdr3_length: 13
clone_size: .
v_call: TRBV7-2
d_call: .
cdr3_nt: TGTGCCAGCAGCTTAGTACAGACTAAGGGCTACACCTTC
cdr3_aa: CASSLVQTKGYTF

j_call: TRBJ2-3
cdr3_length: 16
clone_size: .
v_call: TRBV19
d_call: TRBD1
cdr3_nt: TGTGCCAGTAGCACGCGGGTGGGGACAGGGACAGATACGCAGTATTTT
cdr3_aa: CASSTRVGTGTDTQYF

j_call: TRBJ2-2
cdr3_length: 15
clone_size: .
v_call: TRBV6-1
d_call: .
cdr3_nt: TGTGCAGGCTCGCGGGGTCCGAAGAACACCGGGGAGCTGTTTTTT
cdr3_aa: CAGSRGPKNTGELFF

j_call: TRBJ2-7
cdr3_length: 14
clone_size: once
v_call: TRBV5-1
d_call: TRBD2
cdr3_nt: TGCGCCAGCAAACATAGCGGGGGGGCCTACGAGCAGTACTTC
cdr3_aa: CASKHSGGAYEQYF

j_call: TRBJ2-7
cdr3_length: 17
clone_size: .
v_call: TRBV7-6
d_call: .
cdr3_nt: TGTGCCAGCAGCACAGGCAATTGGGTATTCTCCTCTCGGGAGCAGTACTTC
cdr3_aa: CASSTGNWVFSSREQYF

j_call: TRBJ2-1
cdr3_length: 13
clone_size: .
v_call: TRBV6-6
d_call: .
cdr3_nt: TGTGCCAGCAGTTTCCTCAGGGACAATGAGCAGTTCTTC
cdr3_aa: CASSFLRDNEQFF

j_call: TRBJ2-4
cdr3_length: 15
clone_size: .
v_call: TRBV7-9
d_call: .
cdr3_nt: TGTGCCAGCAGCGAAACCGGGACAATCAAAAACATTCAGTACTTC
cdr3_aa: CASSETGTIKNIQYF

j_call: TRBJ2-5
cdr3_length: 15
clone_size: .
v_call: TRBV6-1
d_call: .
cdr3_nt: TGTGCCAGCAGCGTAGAGGGGCTAGCGCGGGAGACCCAGTACTTC
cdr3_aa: CASSVEGLARETQYF

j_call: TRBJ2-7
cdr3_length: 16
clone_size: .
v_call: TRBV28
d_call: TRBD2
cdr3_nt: TGTGCCAGCACCATTGGGACTAGCGGGAGCACCTACGAGCAGTACTTC
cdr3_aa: CASTIGTSGSTYEQYF

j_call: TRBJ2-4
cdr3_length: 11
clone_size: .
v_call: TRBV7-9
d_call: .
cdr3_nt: TGTGCCAGCAGCTTAGACAGCATTCAGTACTTC
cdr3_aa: CASSLDSIQYF

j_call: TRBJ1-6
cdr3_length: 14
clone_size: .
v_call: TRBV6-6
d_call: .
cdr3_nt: TGTGCCAGCAACGGGGTGGCCTATAATTCACCCCTCCACTTT
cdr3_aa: CASNGVAYNSPLHF

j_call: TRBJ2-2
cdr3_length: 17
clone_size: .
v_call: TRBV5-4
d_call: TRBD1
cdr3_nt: TGTGCCAGCAGCTTGGCGAGGGGGCAGGGGAACACCGGGGAGCTGTTTTTT
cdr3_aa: CASSLARGQGNTGELFF

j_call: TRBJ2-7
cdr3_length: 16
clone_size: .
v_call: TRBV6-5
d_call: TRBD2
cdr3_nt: TGTGCCAGCAGTTACGGGGGCGGGAGGTCTTCCTACGAGCAGTACTTC
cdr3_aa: CASSYGGGRSSYEQYF

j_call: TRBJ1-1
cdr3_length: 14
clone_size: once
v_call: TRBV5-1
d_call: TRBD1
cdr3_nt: TGCGCCAGCAGCTTGACAGGGGGCTCGGCTGAAGCTTTCTTT
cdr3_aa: CASSLTGGSAEAFF

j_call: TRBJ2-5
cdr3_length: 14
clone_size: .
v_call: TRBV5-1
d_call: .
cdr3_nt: TGCGCCAGCAGCTTGGATCAGTACCAAGAGACCCAGTACTTC
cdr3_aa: CASSLDQYQETQYF

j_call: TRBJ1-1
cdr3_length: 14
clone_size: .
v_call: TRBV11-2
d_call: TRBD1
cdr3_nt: TGTGCCAGCAGCACCGGGACAGGGGCAAAGGAAGCTTTCTTT
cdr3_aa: CASSTGTGAKEAFF

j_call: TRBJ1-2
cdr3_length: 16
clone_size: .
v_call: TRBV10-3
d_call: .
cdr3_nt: TGTGCCATCAGTGAAGGGACACATTCGGCCAACTATGGCTACACCTTC
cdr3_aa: CAISEGTHSANYGYTF

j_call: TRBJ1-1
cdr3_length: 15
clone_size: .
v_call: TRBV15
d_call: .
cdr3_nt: TGTGCCACCAGCAGGGAAACGGGGTGGAACACTGAAGCTTTCTTT
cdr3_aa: CATSRETGWNTEAFF

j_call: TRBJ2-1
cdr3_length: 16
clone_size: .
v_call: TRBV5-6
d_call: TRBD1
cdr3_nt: TGTGCCAGCAGCTCAGTCCGGGACAGGCTTTACAATGAGCAGTTCTTC
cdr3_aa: CASSSVRDRLYNEQFF

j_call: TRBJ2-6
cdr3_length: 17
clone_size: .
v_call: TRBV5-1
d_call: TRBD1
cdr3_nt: TGCGCCAGCAGCTTTGGGACAGGGTACTCTGGGGCCAACGTCCTGACTTTC
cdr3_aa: CASSFGTGYSGANVLTF

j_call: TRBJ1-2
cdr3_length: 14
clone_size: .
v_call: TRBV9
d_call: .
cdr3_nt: TGTGCCAGCAGCTTGGATTCGGGGAACTATGGCTACACCTTC
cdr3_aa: CASSLDSGNYGYTF

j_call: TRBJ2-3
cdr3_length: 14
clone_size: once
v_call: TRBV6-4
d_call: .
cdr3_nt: TGTGCCAGCAGTAGTGATACAGACACAGATACGCAGTATTTT
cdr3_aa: CASSSDTDTDTQYF

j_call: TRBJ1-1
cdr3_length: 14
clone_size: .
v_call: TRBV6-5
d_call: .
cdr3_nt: TGTGCCAGCAGTTACTCACCGGGGAACACTGAAGCTTTCTTT
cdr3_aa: CASSYSPGNTEAFF

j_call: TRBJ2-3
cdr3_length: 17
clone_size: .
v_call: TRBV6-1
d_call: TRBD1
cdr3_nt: TGTGCCAGCAGTGAAGGCAGGGGGTACCCTTCCAGAGATACGCAGTATTTT
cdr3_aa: CASSEGRGYPSRDTQYF

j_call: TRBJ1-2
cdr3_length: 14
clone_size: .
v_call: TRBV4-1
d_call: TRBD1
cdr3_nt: TGCGCCAGCAGCCAACTGACAGGGACCTATGGCTACACCTTC
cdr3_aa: CASSQLTGTYGYTF

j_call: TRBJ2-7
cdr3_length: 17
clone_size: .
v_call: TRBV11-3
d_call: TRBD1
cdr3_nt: TGTGCCAGCAGCTTAAGGCGGTTGACAGGGGGCTCCTACGAGCAGTACTTC
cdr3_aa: CASSLRRLTGGSYEQYF

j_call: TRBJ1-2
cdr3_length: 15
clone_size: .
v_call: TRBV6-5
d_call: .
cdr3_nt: TGTGCCAGCAGTTACTCCCCCAGTTCAGGCTATGGCTACACCTTC
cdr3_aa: CASSYSPSSGYGYTF

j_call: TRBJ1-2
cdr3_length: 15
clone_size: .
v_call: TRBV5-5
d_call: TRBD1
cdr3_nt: TGTGCCAGCAGCTTCGTTGACAGGGGAAGGGTTGGCTACACCTTC
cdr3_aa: CASSFVDRGRVGYTF

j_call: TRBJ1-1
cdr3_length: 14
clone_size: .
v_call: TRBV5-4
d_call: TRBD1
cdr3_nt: TGTGCCAGCAGCCCGGACAGGACCCCATGGCAAGCTTTCTTT
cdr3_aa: CASSPDRTPWQAFF

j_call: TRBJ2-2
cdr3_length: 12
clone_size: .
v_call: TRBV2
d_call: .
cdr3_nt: TGTGCCAGCAGGGGGGGCACCGGGGAGCTGTTTTTT
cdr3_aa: CASRGGTGELFF

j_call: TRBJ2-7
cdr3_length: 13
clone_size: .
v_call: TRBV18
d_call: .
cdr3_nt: TGTGCCAGCTCACCACGTTTTAGTGTGGTGGAGTACTTC
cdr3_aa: CASSPRFSVVEYF

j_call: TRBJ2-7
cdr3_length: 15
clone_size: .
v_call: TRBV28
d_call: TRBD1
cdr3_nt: TGTGCCAGCAGCCAATGGGACAGGGGGCTCGACGAGCAGTACTTC
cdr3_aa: CASSQWDRGLDEQYF

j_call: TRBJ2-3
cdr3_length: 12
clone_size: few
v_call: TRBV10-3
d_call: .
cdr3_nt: TGTGCCATCAGTGACTACACAGATACGCAGTATTTT
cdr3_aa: CAISDYTDTQYF

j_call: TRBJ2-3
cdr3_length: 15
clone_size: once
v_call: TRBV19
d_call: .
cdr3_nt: TGTGCCAGTACCTCCGGGGACATGAGCACAGATACGCAGTATTTT
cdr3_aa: CASTSGDMSTDTQYF

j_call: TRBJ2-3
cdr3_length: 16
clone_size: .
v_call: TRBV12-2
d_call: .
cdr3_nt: TGTGCAAGTCGCTCACCCCGGACTAGCGTCACAGATACGCAGTATTTT
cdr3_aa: CASRSPRTSVTDTQYF

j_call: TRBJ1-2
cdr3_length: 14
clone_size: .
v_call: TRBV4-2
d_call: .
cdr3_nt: TGTGCCAGCAGCCAAGATAGGGGTAACTATGGCTACACCTTC
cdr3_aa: CASSQDRGNYGYTF

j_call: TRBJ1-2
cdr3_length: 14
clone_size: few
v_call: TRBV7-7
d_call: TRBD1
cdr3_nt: TGTGCTAGCAACACATCCGGGACAGTCTATGGCTACACCTTC
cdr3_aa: CASNTSGTVYGYTF

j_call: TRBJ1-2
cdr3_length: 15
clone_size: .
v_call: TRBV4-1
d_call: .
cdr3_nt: TGCGCCAGCAGCCAAGTGCCCTCGGAGAGCTATGGCTACACCTTC
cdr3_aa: CASSQVPSESYGYTF

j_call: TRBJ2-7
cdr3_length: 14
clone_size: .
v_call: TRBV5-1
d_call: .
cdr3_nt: TGCGCCAGCAGCTTTATCTCAGTATCCTACGAGCAGTACTTC
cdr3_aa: CASSFISVSYEQYF

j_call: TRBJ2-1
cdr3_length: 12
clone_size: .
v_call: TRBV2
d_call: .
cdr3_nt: TGTGCCAGCAGGGACTCCGTAGGTGAGCAGTTCTTC
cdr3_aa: CASRDSVGEQFF

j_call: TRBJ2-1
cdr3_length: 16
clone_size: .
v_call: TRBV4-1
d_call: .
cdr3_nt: TGCGCCAGCAGCCAAGACCGGGACTGGACTAACAATGAGCAGTTCTTC
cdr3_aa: CASSQDRDWTNNEQFF

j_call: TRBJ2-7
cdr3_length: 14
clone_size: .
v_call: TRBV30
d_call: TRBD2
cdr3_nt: TGTGCCTGGAGTGTCGGACTAGCTTCGGGCGAGCAGTACTTC
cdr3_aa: CAWSVGLASGEQYF

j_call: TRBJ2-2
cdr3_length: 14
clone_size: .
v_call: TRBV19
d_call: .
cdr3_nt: TGTGCCAGGAGCGGTATACAGAACACCGGGGAGCTGTTTTTT
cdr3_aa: CARSGIQNTGELFF

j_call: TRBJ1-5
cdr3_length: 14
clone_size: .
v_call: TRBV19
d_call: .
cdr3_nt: TGTGCCAGTAGGGCAGTTAATAGCAATCAGCCCCAGCATTTT
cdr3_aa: CASRAVNSNQPQHF

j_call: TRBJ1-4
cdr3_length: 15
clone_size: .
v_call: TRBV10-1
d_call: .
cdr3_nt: TGCGCCAGCAGCCCCGCGATGGGAACAGGTGAAAAACTGTTTTTT
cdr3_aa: CASSPAMGTGEKLFF

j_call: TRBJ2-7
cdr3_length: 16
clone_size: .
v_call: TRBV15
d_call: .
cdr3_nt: TGTGCCACCAGCAGCCAACAGACAGTAAACGCCTACGAGCAGTACTTC
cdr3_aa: CATSSQQTVNAYEQYF

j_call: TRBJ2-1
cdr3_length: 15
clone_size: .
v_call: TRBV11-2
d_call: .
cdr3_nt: TGTGCCAGCAGCGGAGGCAGGGGTTCTTGGAATGAGCAGTTCTTC
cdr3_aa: CASSGGRGSWNEQFF

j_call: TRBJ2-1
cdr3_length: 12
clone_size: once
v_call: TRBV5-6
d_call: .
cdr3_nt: TGTGCCAGCAGTTTAGCCGCTAATGAGCAGTTCTTC
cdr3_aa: CASSLAANEQFF

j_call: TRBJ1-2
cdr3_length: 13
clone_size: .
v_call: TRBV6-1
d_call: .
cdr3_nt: TGTGCCAGCAGTGAAGCTACAGTCTATGGCTACACCTTC
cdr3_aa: CASSEATVYGYTF

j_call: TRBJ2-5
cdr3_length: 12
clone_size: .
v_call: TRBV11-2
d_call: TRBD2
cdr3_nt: TGTGCCAGCTCCGGGAGGTGGGAGACCCAGTACTTC
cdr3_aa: CASSGRWETQYF

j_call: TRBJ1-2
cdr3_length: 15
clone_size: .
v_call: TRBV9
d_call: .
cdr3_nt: TGTGCCAGCAGCGTAGTGGGGGCACCCCGGGGAGGCTACACCTTC
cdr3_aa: CASSVVGAPRGGYTF

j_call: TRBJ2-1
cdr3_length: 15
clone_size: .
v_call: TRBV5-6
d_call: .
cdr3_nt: TGTGCCAGCAGCCCTCGGGTAGGCTCCTACAATGAGCAGTTCTTC
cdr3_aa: CASSPRVGSYNEQFF

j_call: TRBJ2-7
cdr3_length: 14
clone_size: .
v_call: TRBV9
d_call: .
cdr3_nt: TGTGCCAGCAGCGTATATTGGTGGCGGCGCGAGCAGTACTTC
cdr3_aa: CASSVYWWRREQYF

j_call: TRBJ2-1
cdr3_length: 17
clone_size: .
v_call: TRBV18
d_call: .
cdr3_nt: TGTGCCAGCTCACCACGAAACCCGGAAGGAGGGGACAATGAGCAGTTCTTC
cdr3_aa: CASSPRNPEGGDNEQFF